A single sample gave rise to the 2 T cell receptor beta chains below, sequenced in a study of CD8 T cells in ankylosing spondylitis (dated by TCRdb to 2015 to 2018). Libraries were constructed by 5' RACE. Sequencing instrument: Illumina HiSeq 2500. TCRdb's own reprocessing of the public reads used fastp at Q25 and MiXCR and kept productive beta chains. Merged by CDR3 protein, the rows form single entries marked with the most common genes and DNA. The sample table contains 400,000 or so distinct CDR3 sequences; only one count was recorded for 25% to 30% of them. The ten largest account for about 0.92% of the sample. Their antigen targets remain unknown. Study-wide conclusions, independent of this receptor: A TCR beta motif of 8 or 9 highly homologous amino acid variants appeared characteristic of blood from ankylosing spondylitis patients.

The material sequenced was blood, either unsorted or a sorted T cell fraction (not recorded which). These receptors all stem from a male donor with ankylosing spondylitis.

This clonotype was picked up a small number of times. The rearrangement joins TRBV12-3 or TRBV12-4 to TRBJ1-1; a possible D gene is TRBD1 (5 bases). This CDR3 is 14 amino acids long. Deletions cut 1 base from V and 3 bases from J, with 9 bases between. CDR3 DNA sequence: TGTGCCAGCAGTTTAGGCAGGGAGTACACTGAAGCTTTCTTT. It encodes CASSLGREYTEAFF.

Here the CDR3 reads CASTSRRGAGYTF. CDR3 in DNA: TGTGCCAGCACTTCCCGCAGGGGGGCTGGCTACACCTTC. The chain employs TRBV27 and TRBJ1-2, with TRBD1 matching 7 bases. The J segment lost 7 bases and the V segment lost 7 bases, leaving 9 bases of the junction unmatched. CDR1 and CDR2 (germline): MNHEY, SMNVEV (reference sequence). There are 13 residues in the CDR3.